The TCR beta chain under discussion was sequenced for a study of blood T cell repertoires in COVID-19. TCRdb keeps only in-frame clones here, not all; method: immunoSEQ multiplex PCR. Of 95,000 to 150,000 clones detected, about 85% appear once; the ten largest clones hold around 6.3%. The CDR3 runs 17 residues. Trimming removed 4 bases from V and 0 bases from J, with 18 bases in between. Germline V gene data show CDR1 as SEHNR and CDR2 as FQNEAQ (reference sequence). The sequence was collected from a man aged 80 or over with active or convalescent COVID-19. The J gene is TRBJ1-1, the V gene TRBV7-9, with TRBD1 as a possible D gene (5 bases). The specimen sequenced was peripheral blood. CDR3 region: CASSSPGRTHMNTEAFF. CDR3 sequence (DNA): TGTGCCAGCAGCTCCCCAGGGCGGACGCACATGAACACTGAAGCTTTCTTT. The full variable domain, in which reference TRBV7-9 and TRBJ1-1 provide the parts outside the CDR3, is DTGVSQNPRHKITKRGQNVTFRCDPISEHNRLYWYRQTLGQGPEFLTYFQNEAQLEKSRLLSDRFSAERPKGSFSTLEIQRTEQGDSAMYLCASSSPGRTHMNTEAFFGQGTRLTVV.